The 9 T cell receptor beta chains in this list originate from one sample, sequenced in a study of patients and donors after allogeneic stem cell transplantation. TCRdb reprocessed the RT-PCR reads with MiXCR, giving one entry per CDR3 protein. Of more than 850,000 distinct CDR3 sequences detected, more than 15% appear once; the ten largest clones hold around 6%. Input material: blood, either unsorted or a sorted T cell fraction (not recorded which). These receptors came from a human donor who was either an allogeneic HSCT recipient or a stem cell or donor lymphocyte infusion donor (not recorded which). It is not recorded whose cells these are; they may come from a transplant donor.

The chain joins TRBV20-1 to TRBJ1-5; no reliable D call. The ends were cut back, 0 bases at V and 3 bases at J, with 6 bases in the middle. This CDR3 is 13 amino acids long. Germline CDR1 DFQATT, CDR2 SNEGSKA (reference sequence). CDR3 region: CSAREGNNQPQHF. CDR3 in DNA: TGCAGTGCTAGAGAAGGCAACAATCAGCCCCAGCATTTT.

This clonotype has a count of ten or more. V and J are TRBV20-1 and TRBJ1-4; 8 nucleotides align to TRBD1. This CDR3 spans 15 amino acids. The junction had 5 bases not matched to a gene; V was cut back by 0 bases and J by 5 bases. Per the germline V gene, CDR1 is DFQATT and CDR2 is SNEGSKA (reference sequence). The CDR3 sequence: CSARDRGRGNEKLFF. The CDR3 DNA reads as TGCAGTGCTAGAGACAGGGGGCGAGGGAATGAAAAACTGTTTTTT.

The chain joins TRBV19 to TRBJ1-1; D not resolved. The V gene lost 3 bases and the J gene lost 1 base, with 9 bases spanning the gap. The CDR3 is 14 residues long. CDR1 is LNHDA, CDR2 SQIVND, per germline (reference sequence). Here the CDR3 DNA reads TGTGCCAGTAGTATTGGACGGTGGAACACTGAAGCTTTCTTT. It codes for CASSIGRWNTEAFF.

The rearrangement joins TRBV7-9 to TRBJ2-5, with unresolved D. The CDR3 is 14 amino acids. Germline lookup yields CDR1 SEHNR and CDR2 FQNEAQ (reference sequence). The V and J ends lost 6 bases and 4 bases respectively, with 15 bases between them. The CDR3 DNA is TGTGCCAGCAGTCCTAACGGTTGGGTAGAGACCCAGTACTTC. The encoded protein is CASSPNGWVETQYF.

This clonotype was observed a few times. The chain uses TRBV20-1 and TRBJ1-1, with D possibly being TRBD1 (5 bases). This CDR3 has 15 amino acids. The germline gives CDR1 DFQATT, CDR2 SNEGSKA (reference sequence). The ends were cut back, 0 bases at V and 1 base at J, with 12 bases in the middle. For the CDR3, the DNA is TGCAGTGCTAGAGATCCCCAGGGACCGAACACTGAAGCTTTCTTT. It translates to CSARDPQGPNTEAFF.

V and J are TRBV15 and TRBJ1-1; D gene unclear. CDR3 length equals 16 residues. Germline assignment: CDR1 LNHNV and CDR2 YYDKDF (reference sequence). V was cut by 0 bases and J by 0 bases, with 11 bases left in between. CDR3: CATSRDGSVLNTEAFF. CDR3 DNA: TGTGCCACCAGCAGAGATGGAAGTGTTCTGAACACTGAAGCTTTCTTT. The full variable domain, in which reference TRBV15 and TRBJ1-1 provide the parts outside the CDR3, is DAMVIQNPRYQVTQFGKPVTLSCSQTLNHNVMYWYQQKSSQAPKLLFHYYDKDFNNEADTPDNFQSRRPNTSFCFLDIRSPGLGDTAMYLCATSRDGSVLNTEAFFGQGTRLTVV.

The CDR3 region has the DNA TGCGCCAGCAGCTACGGACTAGCGGGGGGCGGACGCACAGATACGCAGTATTTT. It specifies CASSYGLAGGGRTDTQYF. V usage is TRBV4-3 and J usage is TRBJ2-3; 14 nucleotides line up with TRBD2. The junction had 8 bases not matched to a gene; V was cut back by 5 bases and J by 1 base. CDR3 length: 18 amino acids. Germline V gene sequence: CDR1 LGHNA, CDR2 YSLEER.

This clonotype was seen a few times. The V and J genes are TRBV7-9 and TRBJ2-1, with a tentative D call TRBD2 (5 bases). Trimming cost V 6 bases and J 14 bases, with 14 bases left between them. This CDR3 has 11 residues. Germline V lookup: CDR1 SEHNR, CDR2 FQNEAQ (reference sequence). CDR3 loop: CASSILKEEFF. In nucleotides, the CDR3 is TGTGCCAGCAGTATTTTAAAGGAGGAGTTCTTC.

This clonotype has more than one count but fewer than ten. The chain combines TRBV2 with TRBJ2-7; no definite D call. Germline assignment: CDR1 SNHLY and CDR2 FYNNEI. The CDR3 is 12 residues long. Trimming stripped 6 bases from V and 2 bases from J, with 8 bases between. The CDR3 spells CASRQKTYEQYF. The DNA for the CDR3 is TGTGCCAGCAGGCAGAAAACCTACGAGCAGTACTTC. Full variable domain (remainder filled in from reference TRBV2 and TRBJ2-7): EPEVTQTPSHQVTQMGQEVILRCVPISNHLYFYWYRQILGQKVEFLVSFYNNEISEKSEIFDDQFSVERPDGSNFTLKIRSTKLEDSAMYFCASRQKTYEQYFGPGTRLTVT.